A single sample gave rise to the 27 T cell receptor beta chains below, sequenced in a study of cytomegalovirus exposure and HLA in healthy donors. The protocol was immunoSEQ multiplex PCR, while the TCRdb copy is restricted to in-frame clones and leaves out a portion. The sample shows about 260,000 clones, about nine tenths of them seen only once. Sequencing was carried out using PBMCs. These receptor sequences come from a woman aged 30 to 39 in good health and CMV-seronegative.

The J gene is TRBJ2-1, the V gene TRBV21-1; whether TRBD2, the table's D call, matches the DNA was not checked. TRBV21-1 is shown as a pseudogene. This CDR3 is 18 amino acids long. CDR3 amino acids: CASSKERTSGRPYNEQFF. DNA for the CDR3: TGTGCCAGCAGCAAAGAGAGGACTAGCGGGAGGCCATACAATGAGCAGTTCTTC.

The table lists this clone with a count of one. The chain uses TRBV27 and TRBJ2-2; D remains unclear. Germline lookup yields CDR1 MNHEY and CDR2 SMNVEV (reference sequence). The CDR3 consists of 15 residues. V lost 3 bases and J lost 2, with 10 bases in between. CDR3 in amino acids: CASSFDRLNTGELFF. CDR3 DNA sequence: TGTGCCAGCAGTTTTGATAGGTTAAACACCGGGGAGCTGTTTTTT.

The rearrangement links TRBV7-8 to TRBJ2-7, with D tentatively TRBD2 (6 bases). Germline CDR1 SGHVS, CDR2 FQNEAQ. The CDR3 consists of 13 residues. The V gene lost 11 bases and the J gene lost 2 bases, with 16 bases spanning the gap. CDR3 amino acids: CARSTGGTYEQYF. Written as DNA, the CDR3 is TGTGCCCGTTCCACCGGGGGTACCTACGAGCAGTACTTC.

The rearrangement uses TRBV5-1 and TRBJ2-7, with 7 bases fitting TRBD1. CDR3 length: 15 residues. The trim removed 4 bases at V and 6 bases at J, leaving 13 bases unmatched. The germline gives CDR1 SGHRS, CDR2 YFSETQ. The CDR3 sequence is CASSIVRQGQSEQYF. Written as DNA, the CDR3 is TGCGCCAGCAGCATTGTCAGACAGGGACAGAGCGAGCAGTACTTC.

V is TRBV27 and J is TRBJ2-7; D might be TRBD2 (6 bases). The V end lost 8 bases, the J end lost 2 bases, and 16 bases lay between the germline ends. CDR1 is MNHEY and CDR2 is SMNVEV in the germline V gene (reference sequence). The CDR3 runs 14 residues. The CDR3 DNA follows: TGTGCCAGCTCCGGGCTAGCGACGGCCTACGAGCAGTACTTC. Translated, it gives CASSGLATAYEQYF.

This sequence joins TRBV29-1 and TRBJ1-3; D not resolved. The CDR3 consists of 12 residues. Germline CDR1 reads SQVTM; CDR2 reads ANQGSEA. Trimming took 4 bases from V and 2 from J, leaving 6 bases between them. CDR3 protein: CSVGLPGNTIYF. The CDR3 region has the DNA TGCAGCGTTGGGCTACCTGGAAACACCATATATTTT.

The J gene is TRBJ1-2, the V gene TRBV9; D perhaps matches TRBD1 (6 bases). V was clipped by 1 base and J by 8 bases, with 12 bases between them. The CDR3 has 13 amino acids. Per the germline V gene, CDR1 is SGDLS and CDR2 is YYNGEE. The CDR3 here is CASSVSGTGGYTF. For the CDR3, the DNA is TGTGCCAGCAGCGTAAGTGGTACAGGGGGCTACACCTTC.

The rearrangement uses TRBV18 and TRBJ2-5; D remains unclear. The V gene's germline CDR1 is KGHSH and CDR2 LQKENI. The V end lost 2 bases, the J end lost 2 bases, and 9 bases lay between the germline ends. There are 14 residues in the CDR3. The CDR3 bases are TGTGCCAGCTCACCAGATCAGGTACAAGAGACCCAGTACTTC. Encoded protein: CASSPDQVQETQYF.

J is TRBJ2-5 and V is TRBV28; 9 nucleotides align to TRBD1. The CDR3 sequence is 14 residues long. Germline values: CDR1 MDHEN, CDR2 SYDVKM. V shed 6 bases, J shed 4 bases, and the junction held 6 bases outside the gene matches. The CDR3 here is CASRGGTGLETQYF. In DNA form, the CDR3 reads TGTGCCAGCAGGGGAGGGACAGGGTTAGAGACCCAGTACTTC.

V is TRBV4-3 and J is TRBJ2-7; D unresolved. V lost 4 bases, J lost 2 bases, and 18 bases lay in between. The CDR3 contains 16 residues. The germline V gene encodes CDR1 LGHNA and CDR2 YSLEER. The CDR3 reads CASSLQHEQSTYEQYF. The CDR3 coding sequence is TGCGCCAGCAGCCTTCAACATGAGCAGTCAACCTACGAGCAGTACTTC.

The chain uses TRBV19 and TRBJ1-1, with 7 bases identical to TRBD1. V shed 8 bases and J 0 bases; nucleotides not matched to a gene: 6. This CDR3 has 14 residues. Germline values: CDR1 LNHDA, CDR2 SQIVND (reference sequence). The CDR3 DNA is TGTGCCAGTCGACAGGGTGGGGTGAACACTGAAGCTTTCTTT. It translates to CASRQGGVNTEAFF.

This clone appeared a single time. This chain uses TRBV23-1 with TRBJ2-7, with no clear D. TRBV23-1 is an ORF for which the function is uncertain. This CDR3 spans 10 amino acids. Trimming pared 9 bases from V and 7 bases from J, leaving 10 bases between. The CDR3 is CARVSWEQYF. The CDR3 coding sequence is TGCGCCAGGGTTTCGTGGGAGCAGTACTTC.

This chain uses TRBV19 with TRBJ2-7, with TRBD1 matching 12 bases. CDR1 LNHDA and CDR2 SQIVND come from the germline V gene (reference sequence). The CDR3 covers 15 residues. V shed 5 bases and J 4 bases; nucleotides not matched to a gene: 6. The CDR3 sequence is CASSPGGQGAYEQYF. In DNA, the CDR3 is TGTGCCAGTAGTCCGGGGGGACAGGGGGCTTACGAGCAGTACTTC.

V gene TRBV19 combines with J gene TRBJ1-5; tentative D call: TRBD1 (5 bases). With 7 bases removed from V and 0 bases from J, the gap between germline ends came to 13 bases. This CDR3 comprises 15 residues. CDR1 is LNHDA, CDR2 SQIVND, per germline (reference sequence). The chain's CDR3 is CASKDQGYSNQPQHF. The CDR3 DNA reads TGTGCCAGTAAAGACCAGGGCTATAGCAATCAGCCCCAGCATTTT.

The chain combines TRBV30 with TRBJ2-5; a weak D match, TRBD2 (6 bases). The CDR3 totals 15 residues. Germline V gene data show CDR1 as GTSNPN and CDR2 as SVGIG (reference sequence). Trimming took 3 bases from V and 2 from J, leaving 16 bases between them. CDR3 sequence reads: CAWRGIRGLQETQYF. The CDR3 region has the DNA TGTGCCTGGAGGGGGATACGGGGGTTACAAGAGACCCAGTACTTC.

About this clone: Other DNA sequences in this specimen translate into the identical CDR3. The rearrangement joins TRBV7-3 to TRBJ2-1; TRBD2 agrees at 9 bases. CDR3 length: 15 residues. The germline V gene encodes CDR1 SGHTA and CDR2 FQGTGA. The ends lost 5 bases at V and 0 bases at J; junction bases unmatched: 2. This CDR3 is CASSLSGSSYNEQFF. In DNA form, the CDR3 reads TGTGCCAGCAGCCTTAGCGGGAGCTCCTACAATGAGCAGTTCTTC.

This chain links TRBV28 with TRBJ2-7, with D maybe TRBD2 (7 bases). The CDR3 has 16 residues. Germline V gives CDR1 MDHEN, CDR2 SYDVKM. Trimming shortened V by 2 bases and J by 3 bases, and 17 bases separated the two germline ends. CDR3 sequence (DNA): TGTGCCAGCAGTTTACGGGGGGCGCCTAAGGGCTACGAGCAGTACTTC. Translation: CASSLRGAPKGYEQYF.

This chain joins TRBV28 and TRBJ2-2, with 8 bases fitting TRBD1. CDR1 is MDHEN, CDR2 SYDVKM, per germline. Trimming removed 5 bases from V and 8 bases from J; junction bases left unmatched: 13. This CDR3 has 16 residues. CDR3 coding DNA: TGTGCCAGCAGTGGGTCCGCGGCAGGGGGCCCAGGGGAGCTGTTTTTT. Its protein product is CASSGSAAGGPGELFF. The whole variable domain, remainder taken from reference TRBV28 and TRBJ2-2, is DVKVTQSSRYLVKRTGEKVFLECVQDMDHENMFWYRQDPGLGLRLIYFSYDVKMKEKGDIPEGYSVSREKKERFSLILESASTNQTSMYLCASSGSAAGGPGELFFGEGSRLTVL.

There are a few counts of this clone. The sample contains more than one DNA sequence encoding this CDR3. CDR3 bases: TGTGCCAGCAGCTTGGCCTTGGTATCCTACGAGCAGTACTTC. This sequence encodes CASSLALVSYEQYF. The rearrangement links TRBV5-6 to TRBJ2-7; D is ambiguous. Deletions cut 0 bases from V and 1 base from J, with 8 bases between. Per the germline V gene, CDR1 is SGHDT and CDR2 is YYEEEE. This CDR3 has 14 amino acids.

The genes are TRBV5-8 and TRBJ2-5; TRBD1 aligns across 8 bases. CDR1 is SGHTS, CDR2 YDEGEE, per germline. The V gene end was trimmed by 4 bases and the J gene end by 5 bases; junction bases not matched to a gene: 10. The CDR3 consists of 15 residues. The DNA of the CDR3 is TGTGCCAGCAGCCCCGGACAGGGCCGTCGGGAGACCCAGTACTTC. Translated, it gives CASSPGQGRRETQYF.

The rearrangement joins TRBV7-9 to TRBJ2-2; D is undetermined. Germline lookup yields CDR1 SEHNR and CDR2 FQNEAQ (reference sequence). Deletions cut 5 bases from V and 6 bases from J, with 13 bases between. This CDR3 contains 14 residues. CDR3 bases: TGTGCCAGCAGCCGAGAAGTAGCCCCCGGGGAGCTGTTTTTT. It specifies CASSREVAPGELFF.

The rearrangement links TRBV19 to TRBJ2-7, with a possible D match to TRBD1 (5 bases). Deletions cut 3 bases from V and 1 base from J, with 10 bases between. The length of the CDR3 is 14 residues. Germline V gene lookup returns CDR1 LNHDA and CDR2 SQIVND (reference sequence). The CDR3 sequence: CASSIRTQSYEQYF. The CDR3 DNA is TGTGCCAGTAGTATTCGGACACAATCCTACGAGCAGTACTTC. Full variable domain (missing parts from reference TRBV19 and TRBJ2-7): DGGITQSPKYLFRKEGQNVTLSCEQNLNHDAMYWYRQDPGQGLRLIYYSQIVNDFQKGDIAEGYSVSREKKESFPLTVTSAQKNPTAFYLCASSIRTQSYEQYFGPGTRLTVT.

The chain uses TRBV5-1 and TRBJ2-1; 9 nucleotides align to TRBD1. The trim removed 3 bases at V and 8 bases at J, leaving 3 bases unmatched. There are 13 residues in the CDR3. Germline lookup yields CDR1 SGHRS and CDR2 YFSETQ. CDR3: CASSSGQGYEQFF. CDR3 coding DNA: TGCGCCAGCAGCTCGGGACAGGGCTATGAGCAGTTCTTC.

The chain employs TRBV2 and TRBJ1-5; TRBD1 agrees at 11 bases. The V gene's germline CDR1 is SNHLY and CDR2 FYNNEI. V lost 3 bases, J lost 6 bases, and 4 bases stayed unmatched. The CDR3 has 15 residues. CDR3 DNA: TGTGCCAGCAGTGAGGACAGGGGGCTTTCTCAGCCCCAGCATTTT. This gives the protein CASSEDRGLSQPQHF.

This chain uses TRBV28 with TRBJ2-7; 12 nucleotides match TRBD1. Germline CDR1 is MDHEN and CDR2 is SYDVKM. Unmatched junction bases numbered 3, after V lost 1 base and J lost 5 bases. This CDR3 has 15 residues. CDR3 nucleotide sequence: TGTGCCAGCAGTTTATTGGGGACAGGGGGCCACGAGCAGTACTTC. Residues: CASSLLGTGGHEQYF. Based on the CDR3 plus reference TRBV28 and TRBJ2-7, the full variable domain is DVKVTQSSRYLVKRTGEKVFLECVQDMDHENMFWYRQDPGLGLRLIYFSYDVKMKEKGDIPEGYSVSREKKERFSLILESASTNQTSMYLCASSLLGTGGHEQYFGPGTRLTVT.

This chain uses TRBV28 with TRBJ2-1; D call uncertain. Trimming took 2 bases from V and 3 from J, leaving 8 bases between them. The CDR3 extends over 14 amino acids. The germline gives CDR1 MDHEN, CDR2 SYDVKM. The DNA of the CDR3 is TGTGCCAGCAGTTTACCTCCGGGCTACAATGAGCAGTTCTTC. This encodes CASSLPPGYNEQFF.

The rearrangement joins TRBV27 to TRBJ1-2; 10 bases fit TRBD1. There are 13 residues in the CDR3. The J segment lost 8 bases and the V segment lost 8 bases, leaving 8 bases of the junction unmatched. Germline assignment: CDR1 MNHEY and CDR2 SMNVEV (reference sequence). CDR3: CASGSGTGDGYTF. The DNA of the CDR3 is TGTGCCAGCGGATCCGGGACAGGGGACGGCTACACCTTC.